One and the same sample provided the 18 T cell receptor beta chains below, sequenced in a study of cytomegalovirus exposure and HLA in healthy donors. 60 Vbeta and 13 Jbeta primers were used in PCR. Using immunoSEQ multiplex PCR, the repertoire was profiled, and TCRdb retains in-frame clones only, with some absent. The data contain over 150,000 clones, over 65% of them singletons. Sequenced: PBMCs. The receptors derive from a woman aged 25-40 years in good health and CMV-seropositive.

This clone appeared once. This rearrangement joins TRBV14 to TRBJ2-5; 9 bases align to TRBD1. Germline trimming cut 4 bases from V and 5 bases from J; bases unmatched to any gene: 8. This CDR3 has 15 amino acids. Germline V gene sequence: CDR1 SGHDN, CDR2 FVKESK. CDR3 region: CASSRQTGGGETQYF. Written as DNA, the CDR3 is TGTGCCAGCAGCCGACAGACAGGGGGTGGGGAGACCCAGTACTTC.

The gene calls are TRBV10-1 and TRBJ2-5; a weak D match, TRBD2 (5 bases). CDR3 length equals 14 residues. Germline CDR1 reads WNHNN; CDR2 reads SYGVQD (reference sequence). V was trimmed by 3 bases and J by 1 base, leaving 9 bases between them. The CDR3 region is CASSDDYFQETQYF. The CDR3 coding sequence is TGCGCCAGCAGTGATGACTATTTCCAAGAGACCCAGTACTTC.

This chain connects TRBV27 to TRBJ2-7; perhaps TRBD1 as D (5 bases). CDR1 and CDR2 (germline): MNHEY, SMNVEV (reference sequence). V lost 6 bases and J lost 1, with 10 bases in between. The CDR3 length is 13 residues. CDR3 residues: CASSRVGSYEQYF. For the CDR3, the DNA is TGTGCCAGCAGCAGGGTGGGGTCCTACGAGCAGTACTTC.

V usage is TRBV6-6 and J usage is TRBJ1-1; D may be TRBD1 (6 bases). The ends were cut back, 2 bases at V and 1 base at J, with 8 bases in the middle. Germline values: CDR1 MNHNY, CDR2 SVGAGI (reference sequence). The CDR3 spans 14 residues. The CDR3 region has the DNA TGTGCCAGCAGTTACGCAGGGGAGAACACTGAAGCTTTCTTT. Amino acid sequence: CASSYAGENTEAFF.

The rearrangement links TRBV19 to TRBJ2-1, with a weak D call TRBD2 (5 bases). The CDR3 is made up of 14 amino acids. Trimming pared 8 bases from V and 4 bases from J, leaving 15 bases between. Germline-derived CDR1 and CDR2 are LNHDA and SQIVND (reference sequence). CDR3 sequence reads: CASAVVDSYNEQFF. For the CDR3, the DNA is TGTGCCAGTGCCGTCGTGGACTCTTACAATGAGCAGTTCTTC.

For the CDR3, the DNA is TGTGCCAGCTCACTCATTTCCGGACAGGGCACTGAAGCTTTCTTT. Its protein product is CASSLISGQGTEAFF. The J gene is TRBJ1-1, the V gene TRBV18, with 8 bases that match TRBD1. The CDR3 totals 15 residues. After removal of 4 bases from V and 4 bases from J, the junction contained 8 bases not matched to a gene. CDR1 and CDR2 from the germline V gene are KGHSH and LQKENI.

This clone was detected a few times. The chain links TRBV14 to TRBJ2-1; TRBD1 matches at 8 bases. The V segment lost 0 bases and the J segment 7 bases; nucleotides outside the gene matches: 14. The germline V gene encodes CDR1 SGHDN and CDR2 FVKESK. This CDR3 has 18 amino acids. The CDR3 nucleotides are TGTGCCAGCAGCCAAGATTGGGGAACGTGGACAGGGTCAAATGAGCAGTTCTTC. Protein: CASSQDWGTWTGSNEQFF.

The chain carries TRBV19 and TRBJ2-1; D is uncertain. The CDR3 runs 15 residues. The V and J ends lost 7 bases and 11 bases respectively, with 24 bases between them. Germline V gene data show CDR1 as LNHDA and CDR2 as SQIVND (reference sequence). The chain's CDR3 is CASTLGSSIPTKQFF. The CDR3 DNA is TGTGCCAGTACCCTTGGCTCCTCGATTCCCACCAAGCAGTTCTTC.

The V gene is TRBV27, the J gene TRBJ2-1, with unresolved D. Trimming took 3 bases from V and 5 from J, leaving 11 bases between them. The CDR3 loop spans 14 amino acids. Per the germline V gene, CDR1 is MNHEY and CDR2 is SMNVEV (reference sequence). Here the CDR3 DNA reads TGTGCCAGCAGTTTGCTGTACAGAAACAATGAGCAGTTCTTC. It encodes CASSLLYRNNEQFF.

This chain joins TRBV7-7 and TRBJ2-5; 11 nucleotides match TRBD2. This CDR3 is built from 15 residues. In germline, CDR1 is SSHAT, CDR2 FNYEAQ (reference sequence). Losses at the gene ends were 5 bases for V and 3 bases for J; bases not matched to a gene: 5. Here the CDR3 reads CASSLQGLAEETQYF. The CDR3 DNA follows: TGTGCCAGCAGCCTACAGGGACTAGCGGAAGAGACCCAGTACTTC. The full variable domain, with the rest looked up from reference TRBV7-7 and TRBJ2-5, is GAGVSQSPRYKVTKRGQDVTLRCDPISSHATLYWYQQALGQGPEFLTYFNYEAQPDKSGLPSDRFSAERPEGSISTLTIQRTEQRDSAMYRCASSLQGLAEETQYFGPGTRLLVL.

V is TRBV29-1 and J is TRBJ2-3; a possible D gene is TRBD1 (5 bases). The CDR3 is 15 amino acids. Trimming removed 0 bases at V and 2 bases at J, with 12 bases between. Germline V CDR1 and CDR2: SQVTM, ANQGSEA. The CDR3 coding sequence is TGCAGCGTTGAAGATCAAGGACACAACACAGATACGCAGTATTTT. Translating gives CSVEDQGHNTDTQYF.

The V gene is TRBV29-1, the J gene TRBJ2-5; D is possibly TRBD2 (5 bases). V was shortened by 0 bases and J by 4 bases, with 6 bases between the two germline ends. The CDR3 sequence is 12 residues long. CDR1 is SQVTM and CDR2 is ANQGSEA in the germline V gene. This CDR3 is CSVEEEGETQYF. DNA of the CDR3: TGCAGCGTTGAAGAAGAGGGAGAGACCCAGTACTTC.

The CDR3 loop reads CASSEDRGSTEAFF. In nucleotides, the CDR3 is TGTGCCAGCAGTGAGGACAGGGGGAGCACTGAAGCTTTCTTT. The chain carries TRBV6-1 and TRBJ1-1, with 10 bases aligning to TRBD1. The junction had 2 bases not matched to a gene; V was cut back by 3 bases and J by 4 bases. The CDR3 contains 14 residues. Germline CDR1 reads MNHNS; CDR2 reads SASEGT.

CDR3 loop: CASSASSLQETQYF. In DNA form, the CDR3 reads TGTGCCAGCAGTGCTAGCAGTCTCCAAGAGACCCAGTACTTC. The chain links TRBV25-1 to TRBJ2-5; possibly TRBD2 for D (5 bases). V lost 4 bases to trimming and J lost 1 base, with 10 bases between them. CDR1 is MGHDK and CDR2 is SYGVNS in the germline V gene. This CDR3 spans 14 amino acids.

The chain is built from TRBV5-4 and TRBJ2-1; D may be TRBD1 (6 bases). Germline CDR1 reads SGHNT; CDR2 reads YYREEE (reference sequence). The CDR3 covers 14 residues. V was cut by 4 bases and J by 8 bases, with 16 bases left in between. CDR3 amino acids: CASSPPTGSHEQFF. The CDR3 coding sequence is TGTGCCAGCAGCCCTCCAACAGGGTCCCATGAGCAGTTCTTC. The entire variable domain, with the rest obtained from reference TRBV5-4 and TRBJ2-1, is as follows: ETGVTQSPTHLIKTRGQQVTLRCSSQSGHNTVSWYQQALGQGPQFIFQYYREEENGRGNFPPRFSGLQFPNYSSELNVNALELDDSALYLCASSPPTGSHEQFFGPGTRLTVL.

This sequence joins TRBV7-2 and TRBJ2-3; TRBD2 agrees at 7 bases. Trimming at V came to 1 base and at J to 5 bases, leaving 6 bases not matched to a gene. The length of the CDR3 is 15 residues. Germline CDR1 and CDR2: SGHTA and FQGNSA. CDR3 sequence reads: CASSLEGGLGDTQYF. As DNA, the CDR3 is TGTGCCAGCAGCTTAGAGGGAGGGCTAGGAGATACGCAGTATTTT.

This clone was picked up a small number of times. The J gene is TRBJ2-3, the V gene TRBV19; D call uncertain. The germline CDR1 and CDR2 sequences are LNHDA and SQIVND (reference sequence). The CDR3 totals 12 residues. Trimming stripped 4 bases from V and 5 bases from J, with 7 bases between. Written as DNA, the CDR3 is TGTGCCAGTAGTACCTCCGGAGATACGCAGTATTTT. Amino acids: CASSTSGDTQYF.

The chain links TRBV7-2 to TRBJ2-1; D remains unclear. CDR1 and CDR2 from the germline V gene are SGHTA and FQGNSA. This CDR3 is built from 12 residues. Deletions cut 4 bases from V and 5 bases from J, with 6 bases between. The CDR3 DNA follows: TGTGCCAGCAGCTGGGCTAACAATGAGCAGTTCTTC. Translation: CASSWANNEQFF.